This T cell receptor beta chain was identified during a study of tumor and adjacent non-tumor tissue in lung cancer listed by TCRdb under 2018. The study in broad terms: The cohort included 12 adenocarcinoma, 2 squamous cell carcinoma and 1 small cell lung cancer patients. In total, sequencing yielded under 150 million productive TCRbeta reads, which works out to an average of approximately 4.2 million reads per sample. The approximately 15 patients were aged about 30 to 76 years, included about ten men and 5 women, and had TNM stage I to III disease. The study compared bulk TCRbeta repertoires from lung tumor tissue and matched distant non-tumor lung tissue of more than 12 lung cancer patients. For each patient, one tumor sample and one normal lung sample were taken, giving about 29 paired specimens that underwent TCRbeta CDR3 sequencing.

On this clonotype itself: Its antigen is not yet known. No per-base quality is available; no much larger clone lies one base away.

RNA was extracted from bulk unsorted tissue and checked for quality with a NanoDrop ND-1000 and an Agilent 2100. Distant non-tumor tissue taken more than 3 cm from the tumor edge was used as the normal lung sample. Donors were newly diagnosed lung cancer patients admitted for thoracic surgery in China between August and November 2014, without prior chemotherapy. Anyone who had undergone radiotherapy or chemotherapy before, or who had another cancer at the same time, was left out of the study. Pieces of surgical tissue measuring 1-2 cm3 were kept in RNAlater solution and held at -80 degrees C until needed. The CDR3 runs 11 amino acids, cysteine and phenylalanine included. Only CDR3 DNA remains: 33 bases, in frame from the first base. Trimming takes 7 bases from V and 10 bases from J, and the germline ends sit 13 bases apart. Based on the germline V gene, the CDR1 and CDR2 sequences are SNHLY and FYNNEI.

The library was made by multiplex PCR. The instrument was an Illumina HiSeq 2500. TCRbeta libraries were constructed through three rounds of nested PCR with primers (Table S4) according to protocols adapted from ARM-PCR. Before sequencing, PCR products of 200-500 bp were cut from the gel and purified using the QIAquick gel extraction kit. On the study's bioinformatics: Reads were cleaned using Trimmomatic, were merged into complete CDR3 sequences using FLASH, and were assigned to V(D)J germline segments using MiTCR. Clonal diversity was calculated as the inverse Simpson's index using VDJtools. In-frame sequences without a premature stop codon were defined as productive reads. Through fastp at Q25 and MiXCR, TCRdb rebuilt clones from the public reads, retaining in-frame beta chains. Each CDR3 protein appears once, grouped with its most common genes and DNA. In this record, the V and J calls reflect TCRdb's handling and not the investigators' own analysis. The sample yields 60,000 to 85,000 distinct CDR3 sequences; around 80% were counted once. About two fifths of the sample lies in the top ten.

Summary of the overall study and its limitations: In normal lung, the top 100 clones accounted for a significantly larger cumulative share of the repertoire than in tumor tissue. Only about 14 patients were in the cohort, and the authors stated that larger samples and more detailed clinical data are needed. TCR diversity (inverse Simpson) was significantly higher in tumor than in normal lung tissue (roughly 390 vs 170, P = 0.0075, Mann-Whitney U test). Because peripheral blood was not sequenced, the blood TCRbeta repertoires of the lung cancer patients in the study went unexamined. Significantly higher TCR diversity was found in younger patients, and higher tumor TCR diversity was associated with shorter overall and disease-free survival. Neither the sequencing platform nor unique molecular identifiers are named or mentioned anywhere in the methods.

Source material: distant non-tumor lung tissue. Recombination connected TRBV2 to TRBJ1-2; the D gene lacks a confident call. The TCR comes from a man in his 70s with non-small cell lung cancer. CDR3 region: CASTAAVDYTF. DNA sequence: TGTGCCAGCACAGCGGCGGTCGACTACACCTTC.